This T cell receptor (beta chain) was obtained from a study of T-cell memory formation after mild COVID-19. TCRdb re-called the 5' RACE reads through MiXCR, storing one row per CDR3 protein. The sample has around 340,000 distinct CDR3 sequences; more than 15% are singletons. There are 14 residues in the CDR3. Deletions cut 3 bases from V and 6 bases from J, with 11 bases between. The germline V gene encodes CDR1 MNHNS and CDR2 SASEGT. There are many counts of this clonotype. This receptor was taken from a man between 18 and 35 years old who had mild COVID-19 (a few samples of this study predate the infection). Cell type and time point are not known. The chain carries TRBV6-1 and TRBJ2-2; the D gene could be TRBD1 or TRBD2 (7 bases each). The sequencing sample was made of PBMCs or a T cell subset sorted from them (not recorded which). The CDR3 loop reads CASSEGGGAGELFF. In nucleotides, the CDR3 is TGTGCCAGCAGTGAGGGAGGGGGCGCCGGGGAGCTGTTTTTT.